This T cell receptor beta chain was sequenced during a study of coeliac disease. Sequenced by immunoSEQ multiplex PCR; TCRdb stores in-frame clones only, minus some. The repertoire consists of about 4,300 clones, with 60% occurring once and the leading ten covering about a sixth. This clone turned up a few times. This CDR3 region has 13 residues. Germline CDR1 and CDR2: SGHTA and FQGNSA. Trimming cost V 6 bases and J 9 bases, with 15 bases left between them. V usage is TRBV7-2 and J usage is TRBJ2-1; tentative D call: TRBD2 (6 bases). Sequenced: intraepithelial lymphocytes from the gut. This TCR was recovered from a human donor with active celiac disease. The CDR3 DNA reads as TGTGCCAGCAGTAGTCGGGACTCCCGTGAGCAGTTCTTC. It encodes CASSSRDSREQFF.